Listed below are T cell receptor beta chains from one sample, sequenced in a study of identical twins. TCRdb passed the 5' RACE reads through MiXCR, listing each CDR3 protein once. This sample yields roughly 720,000 distinct CDR3 sequences, of which around a sixth are seen a single time; around 12% belongs to the top ten. These sequences were also reported in another study, on T cells expressing NK-cell markers.

Sequenced input: PBMCs. The receptors here all came from a woman aged 18-29 years in good health. The conserved cysteine and the conserved F or W are not part of the CDR3 here. The order of the fields is J gene, V gene, CDR3 length, CDR3 protein.

>TRBJ2-5|TRBV18|11
ASSPPRGETQY
>TRBJ2-2|TRBV7-2|13
ASSVGQGMTGELF
>TRBJ1-1|TRBV20-1|9
SADKTGLRS
>TRBJ1-5|TRBV6-5|11
ASSYLLDQPQH
>TRBJ2-7|TRBV5-6|11
ASSLVSGVKQY
>TRBJ2-5|TRBV7-2|13
ASSLELQSGETQY
>TRBJ2-7|TRBV6-2/TRBV6-3|14
ASSYGTSGNLWEQY
>TRBJ2-1|TRBV5-1|15
ASSLAQRGQGINEQF
>TRBJ2-1|TRBV7-2|11
ASSLGAINEQF
>TRBJ1-2|TRBV10-3|11
AITLDRAAGYT
>TRBJ2-1|TRBV10-3|13
AITAGTGTLNEQF
>TRBJ2-3|TRBV27|11
ASSLGLASTQY
>TRBJ1-1|TRBV14|16
ASSQDSGTGWVNTEAF